The T cell receptor (beta chain) under discussion was sequenced for a study of T-cell memory formation after mild COVID-19. TCRdb re-derived calls from the 5' RACE reads in MiXCR, one entry per CDR3 protein. The repertoire consists of 150,000 or so distinct CDR3 sequences, with about 28% occurring once and the leading ten covering around 12%. There are 17 residues in the CDR3. Trimming removed 4 bases at V and 0 bases at J, with 19 bases between. Looked up from germline, CDR1 is MDHEN and CDR2 is SYDVKM. Sequenced material: PBMCs or a T cell subset sorted from them (not recorded which). This receptor was taken from an adult woman who had mild COVID-19 (a few samples of this study predate the infection). Cell type and time point are not known. The V gene is TRBV28, the J gene TRBJ2-7; D gene uncertain. DNA of the CDR3: TGTGCCAGCAGTTCCCCGGGCCGAACGACTGGCTCCTACGAGCAGTACTTC. Translated: CASSSPGRTTGSYEQYF.